This T cell receptor (beta chain) was recorded in a study of response to subunit inactivated influenza vaccine (dated by TCRdb to 2016 to 2018). Notes on the research overall: To follow how T cells responded to a trivalent subunit inactivated influenza vaccine, the researchers relied on deep quantitative profiling of the T cell receptor repertoire. Findings and caveats that apply to the study as a whole: The authors suggested that each seasonal influenza vaccination may recruit only a limited number of new T cells.

A word on this clonotype: The antigen it recognizes is unknown. One junction end does not reproduce the germline sequence, and a read error may be involved.

Libraries were built with RT-PCR. Sequenced on an Illumina HiSeq 2500. TCRdb redid the processing of the public reads, applying fastp at Q25 and MiXCR, and retained in-frame beta chains. Records with the same CDR3 protein are collapsed into one entry carrying the most frequent genes and DNA. A total of about 540,000 distinct CDR3 sequences appear in this sample, under 30% of them only once. The ten largest clones take up approximately 3% of the sample. CDR1 and CDR2, looked up from the germline V gene (reference sequence), are DFQATT and SNEGSKA. From the cysteine through the phenylalanine, the CDR3 covers 15 amino acids. Just CDR3 DNA is preserved here, 45 bases in frame from base 1. This sample also belongs to another study, concerning T cells expressing NK-cell markers. As that second study puts it: 5'RACE template switching, by which a universal primer site and unique molecular identifiers were added, was used to make TCR beta cDNA libraries. Fewer than ten donors provided sorted CD3+CD56+NKG2C+, CD3+CD56+NKG2C- and CD3+CD56-NKG2C+ T-cell subsets, whose TCR beta-chain repertoires were profiled. Among the eight sequenced donors, seven were HCMV-seropositive and one was HCMV-seronegative. To restrict sorting to alphabetaTCR-expressing T cells, an anti-gammadeltaTCR antibody was added in several experiments. For roughly six donors, the dominant CD3+CD56+NKG2C+ clonotypes were among the top 10 CD8+ clonotypes and accounted for about 1.0-8% of CD8+ T cells. Those dominant clonotypes were again the most abundant among CD3+CD56-NKG2C+ cells in a handful of donors, at roughly 28.3-65%. Whether the expanded NKG2C-expressing T cell clones were specific for HCMV antigens remained unclear. All eight donors whose samples were sequenced were randomly selected healthy volunteers, three of them men and five women. A commercial ELISA kit detecting HCMV-specific IgG in serum was used to determine HCMV serostatus. Peripheral blood mononuclear cells were isolated from blood by Ficoll density gradient centrifugation. CD4+ and CD8+ T cells were isolated from PBMC by magnetic immunoseparation with Miltenyi isolation kits. Priming for cDNA synthesis came from the TCR beta constant segment, and two successive PCR amplification steps followed. The libraries were sequenced on Illumina HiSeq 2000/2500, MiSeq or NextSeq, producing 2 x 150 bp reads. MIGEC handled demultiplexing of the reads and grouping by UMI, while MiTCR was used to assemble and quantify clonotypes. To exclude erroneous sequences, any TCR cDNA sequence not supported by at least two reads was discarded. The tcR package was used for downstream repertoire analysis, and clonotypes were matched across fractions by CDR3 nucleotide sequence plus V segment. VDJmatch was used to annotate antigen specificity against VDJdb, with one amino acid substitution allowed in CDR3.

The rearrangement combines TRBV20-1 with TRBJ1-1; tentative D gene TRBD1, with 5 bases matching. The sample in question was CD4+ T cells sorted from PBMCs, obtained 11 to 12 days after vaccination. The sequence came from a man aged 45-65 years who received an inactivated influenza vaccine. Donor details come from another sample of the same person, matched by shared clones. The CDR3 corresponds to CSTRDSAGGATEAFF. The nucleotide sequence reads as follows: TGCAGTACTAGAGACTCAGCCGGGGGTGCGACTGAAGCTTTCTTT.